The 18 T cell receptor beta chains given below trace back to one sample, sequenced in a study of blood T cell dynamics during melanoma immunotherapy (dated by TCRdb to the early 2020s). Per the publication, the time point label means: pre-treatment baseline. The library was prepared using the immunoSEQ multiplex PCR assay. What TCRdb holds here is the immuneACCESS table cut down to in-frame rearrangements. Part of the clones is not present; checked against another copy, under half of the missing clones reflect an unresolved V gene, and the others are unexplained. The sample table records roughly 11,000 clones; roughly 83% of these occur just once. About 18% of the sample rests with the top ten. The material sequenced was blood, taken from a patient treated with checkpoint blockade. These receptors originate from a human donor with melanoma.

The chain combines TRBV7-8 with TRBJ1-6, with 11 bases aligning to TRBD1. The ends lost 5 bases at V and 8 bases at J; junction bases unmatched: 5. This CDR3 has 15 amino acids. Germline V gene sequence: CDR1 SGHVS, CDR2 FQNEAQ. CDR3 sequence (DNA): TGTGCCAGCAGCCCCGGACAGGGGGCATATTCACCCCTCCACTTT. This encodes CASSPGQGAYSPLHF.

V is TRBV5-5 and J is TRBJ1-1; 9 bases map to TRBD1. This CDR3 has 14 amino acids. In germline, CDR1 is SGHKS, CDR2 YYEKEE (reference sequence). J lost 8 bases, V lost 4 bases, and 9 bases had no gene match. CDR3 protein: CASSQVTGGSEAFF. The CDR3 region has the DNA TGTGCCAGCAGCCAAGTGACAGGGGGTAGCGAAGCTTTCTTT.

V gene TRBV29-1 combines with J gene TRBJ1-2; D is ambiguous. V lost 0 bases and J lost 6, with 14 bases in between. CDR1 and CDR2 (germline): SQVTM, ANQGSEA. The CDR3 spans 14 residues. CDR3 in amino acids: CSVEDSVSNHGYTF. The CDR3 DNA reads TGCAGCGTTGAAGATTCAGTCAGCAATCATGGCTACACCTTC.

The chain recombines TRBV11-2 with TRBJ2-7; no clear D. Per germline, CDR1 SGHAT and CDR2 FQNNGV. The ends were cut back, 0 bases at V and 0 bases at J, with 9 bases in the middle. This CDR3 contains 15 residues. In DNA form, the CDR3 reads TGTGCCAGCAGCTTAGATCCCGTAAGCTCCTACGAGCAGTACGTC. It codes for CASSLDPVSSYEQYV.

The V and J genes are TRBV5-1 and TRBJ1-1; 8 bases fit TRBD1. Germline CDR1 and CDR2: SGHRS and YFSETQ. V lost 3 bases and J lost 4; bases outside the gene matches: 11. This CDR3 has 16 residues. CDR3 protein: CASSSPRGQVSTEAFF. The CDR3 nucleotides read TGCGCCAGCAGCTCTCCGAGGGGACAGGTATCCACTGAAGCTTTCTTT.

This clone was detected only once. CDR3 amino acids: CASSYRDADSPLHF. Written as DNA, the CDR3 is TGTGCCAGCAGTTACCGGGACGCCGATTCACCCCTCCACTTT. The V gene is TRBV6-6, the J gene TRBJ1-6, with a tentative D call TRBD1 (5 bases). CDR1 is MNHNY and CDR2 is SVGAGI in the germline V gene (reference sequence). The V end lost 2 bases, the J end lost 8 bases, and 10 bases lay between the germline ends. The CDR3 totals 14 residues.

The chain couples TRBV30 to TRBJ2-3, with a weak D call TRBD2 (6 bases). Trimming pared 4 bases from V and 4 bases from J, leaving 18 bases between. CDR3 length equals 15 residues. Germline V gene sequence: CDR1 GTSNPN, CDR2 SVGIG (reference sequence). CDR3 sequence reads: CAWTVGLEGADTQYF. The CDR3 bases are TGTGCCTGGACCGTCGGCCTGGAGGGCGCAGATACGCAGTATTTT.

V usage is TRBV2 and J usage is TRBJ2-2; D remains unclear. The CDR3 consists of 12 residues. Germline assignment: CDR1 SNHLY and CDR2 FYNNEI. The V end lost 6 bases, the J end lost 6 bases, and 8 bases lay between the germline ends. In nucleotides, the CDR3 is TGTGCCAGCAGGAAGGAGTCCGGGGAGCTGTTTTTT. This gives the protein CASRKESGELFF. The full variable domain, completed using reference TRBV2 and TRBJ2-2, is EPEVTQTPSHQVTQMGQEVILRCVPISNHLYFYWYRQILGQKVEFLVSFYNNEISEKSEIFDDQFSVERPDGSNFTLKIRSTKLEDSAMYFCASRKESGELFFGEGSRLTVL.

The chain employs TRBV5-1 and TRBJ2-3; no reliable D call. Germline CDR1 SGHRS, CDR2 YFSETQ. V lost 1 base and J lost 6, with 3 bases in between. CDR3 length: 11 residues. The CDR3 region has the DNA TGCGCCAGCAGCTTGAGGGATACGCAGTATTTT. This gives the protein CASSLRDTQYF.

The gene calls are TRBV4-2 and TRBJ2-7, with TRBD1 matching over 8 bases. The J segment lost 2 bases and the V segment lost 0 bases, leaving 3 bases of the junction unmatched. CDR3 length equals 15 residues. In germline, CDR1 is LGHNA, CDR2 YNFKEQ. The CDR3 nucleotides read TGTGCCAGCAGCCAAGAAAGGGGACAGGCCTACGAGCAGTACTTC. This gives the protein CASSQERGQAYEQYF.

This clone was picked up a small number of times. This chain joins TRBV7-2 and TRBJ1-1; D is unresolved. Germline lookup yields CDR1 SGHTA and CDR2 FQGNSA. The ends were cut back, 5 bases at V and 7 bases at J, with 14 bases in the middle. This CDR3 region has 13 residues. CDR3 DNA sequence: TGTGCCAGCAGCCCGGTCCCAGGCAGTGAAGCTTTCTTT. Encoded protein: CASSPVPGSEAFF.

DNA of the CDR3: TGTGCCAGCAGCCAGTCCCTCGGACTAGCGGACGAGCAGTACTTC. As protein: CASSQSLGLADEQYF. The chain combines TRBV7-9 with TRBJ2-7; 10 bases line up with TRBD2. After removal of 5 bases from V and 5 bases from J, the junction contained 9 bases not matched to a gene. The germline V gene encodes CDR1 SEHNR and CDR2 FQNEAQ (reference sequence). The CDR3 extends over 15 amino acids.

The chain employs TRBV4-1 and TRBJ2-1, with 7 bases identical to TRBD1. Germline CDR1 reads MGHRA; CDR2 reads YSYEKL. The CDR3 runs 14 residues. Losses at the gene ends were 3 bases for V and 7 bases for J; bases not matched to a gene: 6. The CDR3 nucleotides are TGCGCCAGCAGCCACCCGGACAGGCAGAATGAGCAGTTCTTC. This encodes CASSHPDRQNEQFF.

The chain employs TRBV7-3 and TRBJ2-2; D call uncertain. Per the germline V gene, CDR1 is SGHTA and CDR2 is FQGTGA. This CDR3 comprises 13 residues. V lost 1 base and J 8 bases, leaving 8 bases between the germline ends. In DNA, the CDR3 is TGTGCCAGCAGCTTAAACAGCAAAGGGGAGCTGTTTTTT. It codes for CASSLNSKGELFF.

This clone is termed medium-sized. V and J are TRBV28 and TRBJ2-1, with D possibly called TRBD1 or TRBD2 (5 bases each). The CDR3 extends over 15 amino acids. Germline V gene sequence: CDR1 MDHEN, CDR2 SYDVKM. The V gene lost 6 bases and the J gene lost 0 bases, with 12 bases spanning the gap. The CDR3 DNA sequence: TGTGCCAGCAGCGCCGGGACGGGCTCCTACAATGAGCAGTTCTTC. This gives the protein CASSAGTGSYNEQFF.

This chain connects TRBV28 to TRBJ1-2; D is perhaps TRBD1 (6 bases). The V end was cut by 4 bases, the J end by 2 bases, with 14 bases between. The CDR3 sequence is 15 residues long. In germline, CDR1 is MDHEN, CDR2 SYDVKM. CDR3: CASSSGQGRNYGYTF. The CDR3 nucleotides are TGTGCCAGCAGTTCTGGTCAGGGGCGAAACTATGGCTACACCTTC.

This clone has just one count. The chain employs TRBV10-3 and TRBJ1-5; no clear D gene. Trimming took off 7 bases at V and 0 bases at J, with 10 bases between the two ends. Per germline, CDR1 ENHRY and CDR2 SYGVKD. The length of the CDR3 is 14 residues. CDR3 region: CAIKGSDSNQPQHF. The CDR3 DNA is TGTGCCATCAAGGGCTCAGATAGCAATCAGCCCCAGCATTTT.

This chain connects TRBV2 to TRBJ1-1; no clear D. The V and J ends lost 6 bases and 1 base respectively, with 15 bases between them. This CDR3 is 15 amino acids long. Looked up from germline, CDR1 is SNHLY and CDR2 is FYNNEI. The CDR3 is CASRDFGLPNTEAFF. The CDR3 DNA reads as TGTGCCAGCAGAGACTTCGGACTGCCGAACACTGAAGCTTTCTTT. Full variable domain (missing parts from reference TRBV2 and TRBJ1-1): EPEVTQTPSHQVTQMGQEVILRCVPISNHLYFYWYRQILGQKVEFLVSFYNNEISEKSEIFDDQFSVERPDGSNFTLKIRSTKLEDSAMYFCASRDFGLPNTEAFFGQGTRLTVV.